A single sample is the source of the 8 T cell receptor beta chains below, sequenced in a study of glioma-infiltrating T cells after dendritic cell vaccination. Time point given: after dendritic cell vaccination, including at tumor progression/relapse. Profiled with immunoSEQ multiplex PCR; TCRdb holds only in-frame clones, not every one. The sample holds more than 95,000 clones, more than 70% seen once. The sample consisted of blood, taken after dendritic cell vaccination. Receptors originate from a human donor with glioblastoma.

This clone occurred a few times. CDR3 in amino acids: CASSADWGGAYEQYF. The CDR3 DNA follows: TGTGCCAGCAGCGCGGACTGGGGTGGCGCCTACGAGCAGTACTTC. The rearrangement uses TRBV11-2 and TRBJ2-7; the D gene is possibly TRBD2 (5 bases). Trimming shortened V by 5 bases and J by 2 bases, and 16 bases separated the two germline ends. Per the germline V gene, CDR1 is SGHAT and CDR2 is FQNNGV. This CDR3 contains 15 residues.

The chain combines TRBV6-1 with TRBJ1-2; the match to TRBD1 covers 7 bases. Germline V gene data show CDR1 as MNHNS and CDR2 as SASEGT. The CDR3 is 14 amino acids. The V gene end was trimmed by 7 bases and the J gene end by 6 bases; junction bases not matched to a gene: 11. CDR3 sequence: CASKTGQSENGYTF. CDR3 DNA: TGTGCCAGCAAGACGGGACAGAGTGAGAATGGCTACACCTTC.

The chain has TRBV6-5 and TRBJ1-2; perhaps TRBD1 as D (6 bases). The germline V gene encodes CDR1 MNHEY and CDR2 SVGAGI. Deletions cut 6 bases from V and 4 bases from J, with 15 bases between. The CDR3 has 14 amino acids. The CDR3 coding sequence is TGTGCCAGCAGCGAGCCGGGACACTCCTATGGCTACACCTTC. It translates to CASSEPGHSYGYTF.

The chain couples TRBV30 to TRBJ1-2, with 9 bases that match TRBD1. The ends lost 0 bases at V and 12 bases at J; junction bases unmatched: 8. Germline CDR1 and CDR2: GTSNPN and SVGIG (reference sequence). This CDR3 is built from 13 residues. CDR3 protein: CAWSVQGAGGHTF. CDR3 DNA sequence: TGTGCCTGGAGTGTACAGGGGGCGGGCGGCCACACCTTC.

The CDR3 DNA reads as TGTGCCAGCAGTGACGGGCAGGCCCCCTACGAGCAGTACTTC. It specifies CASSDGQAPYEQYF. This rearrangement joins TRBV6-4 to TRBJ2-7; no reliable D call. Trimming left V 2 bases short and J 2 bases short, with 10 bases between. This CDR3 spans 14 amino acids. Germline V CDR1 and CDR2: MRHNA, SNTAGT.

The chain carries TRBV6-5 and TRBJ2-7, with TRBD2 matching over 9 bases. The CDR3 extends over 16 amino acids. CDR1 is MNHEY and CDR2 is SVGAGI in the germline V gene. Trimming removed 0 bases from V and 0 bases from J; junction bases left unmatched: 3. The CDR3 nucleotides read TGTGCCAGCAGTTACTCTAGCGGGGGCAGCTCCTACGAGCAGTACTTC. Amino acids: CASSYSSGGSSYEQYF.

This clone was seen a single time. The CDR3 nucleotides read TGTGCCAGGAGACAGGGGATGGGGAAAGCTTTCTTT. Translated, it gives CARRQGMGKAFF. The rearrangement joins TRBV2 to TRBJ1-1; 8 bases match TRBD1. This CDR3 region has 12 residues. Unmatched junction bases numbered 9, after V lost 9 bases and J lost 9 bases. Germline-derived CDR1 and CDR2 are SNHLY and FYNNEI.

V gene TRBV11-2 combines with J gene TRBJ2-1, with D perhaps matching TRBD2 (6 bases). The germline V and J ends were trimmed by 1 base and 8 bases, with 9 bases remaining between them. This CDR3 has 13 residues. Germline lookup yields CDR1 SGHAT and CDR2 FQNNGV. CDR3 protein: CASSLAGEHEQFF. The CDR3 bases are TGTGCCAGCAGCTTAGCGGGGGAGCATGAGCAGTTCTTC.